A single sample gave rise to the 18 T cell receptor beta chains below, sequenced in a study of shared T cell receptors in the human thymus. Profiled with immunoSEQ multiplex PCR; TCRdb holds only in-frame clones, not every one. The table has roughly 550,000 clones, around three quarters seen once. This sample was shared with a second study, whose subject was human thymus T cells.

The material sequenced was thymocytes. Every receptor here comes from a boy younger than two with a congenital heart defect.

The V and J genes are TRBV6-5 and TRBJ2-7, with 10 bases aligning to TRBD1. J lost 2 bases, V lost 4 bases, and 2 bases had no gene match. Looked up from germline, CDR1 is MNHEY and CDR2 is SVGAGI. The length of the CDR3 is 14 residues. This chain's CDR3 is CASSSDRGAYEQYF. The DNA of the CDR3 is TGTGCCAGCAGTTCGGACAGGGGGGCCTACGAGCAGTACTTC.

The chain links TRBV10-2 to TRBJ2-5; TRBD2 matches 11 bases. V lost 8 bases, J lost 0 bases, and 5 bases stayed unmatched. This CDR3 spans 15 amino acids. From germline, CDR1 is WSHSY and CDR2 SAAADI. The CDR3 loop reads CASGLAGPYQETQYF. CDR3 nucleotide sequence: TGCGCCAGCGGACTAGCGGGTCCGTACCAAGAGACCCAGTACTTC.

The chain combines TRBV11-2 with TRBJ2-5; D is perhaps TRBD2 (6 bases). Germline V gene sequence: CDR1 SGHAT, CDR2 FQNNGV. V was shortened by 2 bases and J by 2 bases, with 15 bases between the two germline ends. This CDR3 contains 16 residues. The CDR3 loop reads CASSLPGPREQETQYF. CDR3 sequence (DNA): TGTGCCAGCAGCTTACCGGGACCCCGGGAGCAAGAGACCCAGTACTTC.

The DNA for the CDR3 is TGTGCCAGTAGCCCCTCTCCGGGACTAGCGGTTCTATGCACAGATACGCAGTATTTT. The encoded protein is CASSPSPGLAVLCTDTQYF. This chain joins TRBV19 and TRBJ2-3, with TRBD2 identical over 11 bases. V was pared by 6 bases and J by 1 base, with 15 bases of the junction left unmatched. CDR3 length equals 19 residues. Germline V gives CDR1 LNHDA, CDR2 SQIVND (reference sequence).

The gene calls are TRBV30 and TRBJ2-2; 9 bases are shared with TRBD2. In germline, CDR1 is GTSNPN, CDR2 SVGIG (reference sequence). The trim removed 4 bases at V and 1 base at J, leaving 4 bases unmatched. The CDR3 is made up of 15 amino acids. CDR3 in DNA: TGTGCCTGGACGACTAGCGGCATGAACACCGGGGAGCTGTTTTTT. Residues: CAWTTSGMNTGELFF. Variable domain in full (rest from reference TRBV30 and TRBJ2-2): SQTIHQWPATLVQPVGSPLSLECTVEGTSNPNLYWYRQAAGRGLQLLFYSVGIGQISSEVPQNLSASRPQDRQFILSSKKLLLSDSGFYLCAWTTSGMNTGELFFGEGSRLTVL.

Concerning this clone itself: The sample carries other DNA sequences with the same CDR3. The genes are TRBV7-2 and TRBJ2-7; D is ambiguous. CDR3 length equals 15 residues. Trimming took 2 bases from V and 0 from J, leaving 11 bases between them. CDR1 is SGHTA, CDR2 FQGNSA, per germline. CDR3 DNA: TGTGCCAGCAGCTTACGGCCGCGGAGCTCCTACGAGCAGTACTTC. Translating it yields CASSLRPRSSYEQYF.

This clone was observed a single time. The chain carries TRBV19 and TRBJ2-3; D is unclear. This CDR3 contains 15 residues. Germline CDR1 and CDR2: LNHDA and SQIVND (reference sequence). Trimming cost V 3 bases and J 6 bases, with 16 bases left between them. DNA for the CDR3: TGTGCCAGTAGTATCCGTCGCCAGAACACCGATACGCAGTATTTT. It codes for CASSIRRQNTDTQYF. Drawing the rest from reference TRBV19 and TRBJ2-3, the complete variable domain is DGGITQSPKYLFRKEGQNVTLSCEQNLNHDAMYWYRQDPGQGLRLIYYSQIVNDFQKGDIAEGYSVSREKKESFPLTVTSAQKNPTAFYLCASSIRRQNTDTQYFGPGTRLTVL.

The chain employs TRBV6-4 and TRBJ2-1, with D maybe TRBD1 (6 bases). The germline CDR1 and CDR2 sequences are MRHNA and SNTAGT. This CDR3 is 16 amino acids long. The germline V and J ends were trimmed by 5 bases and 7 bases, with 21 bases remaining between them. The CDR3 reads CASSPLTGTTFNEQFF. CDR3 DNA sequence: TGTGCCAGCAGTCCCCTAACCGGGACAACTTTTAATGAGCAGTTCTTC.

CDR3 loop: CASGMLAGGYEQYF. CDR3 DNA sequence: TGTGCCAGCGGGATGTTAGCGGGAGGGTACGAGCAGTACTTC. The rearrangement joins TRBV27 to TRBJ2-7; TRBD2 matches 11 bases. The germline V gene encodes CDR1 MNHEY and CDR2 SMNVEV (reference sequence). Trimming removed 8 bases from V and 4 bases from J; junction bases left unmatched: 7. The CDR3 length is 14 residues.

The rearrangement joins TRBV27 to TRBJ1-4, with 8 bases matching TRBD1. The CDR3 consists of 18 residues. The germline V gene encodes CDR1 MNHEY and CDR2 SMNVEV (reference sequence). Trimming cost V 4 bases and J 3 bases; bases outside gene matches: 13. This chain's CDR3 is CASSSKRQGTNSNEKLFF. CDR3 in DNA: TGTGCCAGCAGTTCCAAGCGACAGGGGACTAATTCTAATGAAAAACTGTTTTTT.

This chain links TRBV29-1 with TRBJ2-2; D remains ambiguous. The CDR3 consists of 13 residues. Trimming stripped 0 bases from V and 7 bases from J, with 9 bases between. The germline V gene encodes CDR1 SQVTM and CDR2 ANQGSEA. CDR3 in amino acids: CSVEDRGFGELFF. CDR3 nucleotide sequence: TGCAGCGTTGAAGATCGCGGATTCGGGGAGCTGTTTTTT.

The V call is TRBV5-4, the J call TRBJ2-1, with 10 bases lining up with TRBD1. The V and J ends lost 4 bases and 3 bases, in that order; junction bases with no gene match: 4. This CDR3 is 15 amino acids long. The germline gives CDR1 SGHNT, CDR2 YYREEE (reference sequence). In DNA form, the CDR3 reads TGTGCCAGCAGCCCTAGGACAGGGGGCTACAATGAGCAGTTCTTC. This gives the protein CASSPRTGGYNEQFF.

The chain uses TRBV27 and TRBJ2-7; tentative D call: TRBD1 (5 bases). The V end lost 2 bases, the J end lost 3 bases, and 17 bases lay between the germline ends. Germline V gives CDR1 MNHEY, CDR2 SMNVEV (reference sequence). CDR3 length: 16 amino acids. The CDR3 nucleotides are TGTGCCAGCAGTTTAGAATCAGGGCTCGGGCTCTACGAGCAGTACTTC. Encoded protein: CASSLESGLGLYEQYF.

The chain combines TRBV29-1 with TRBJ2-1, with 7 bases fitting TRBD1. Germline assignment: CDR1 SQVTM and CDR2 ANQGSEA. Trimming cost V 7 bases and J 2 bases; bases outside gene matches: 5. The CDR3 runs 13 residues. The CDR3 bases are TGCAGCGGATTGACAGGGCCCTACAATGAGCAGTTCTTC. Translated, it gives CSGLTGPYNEQFF.

The chain recombines TRBV4-1 with TRBJ2-4; weak D call: TRBD2 (5 bases). Trimming removed 0 bases at V and 8 bases at J, with 14 bases between. Germline-derived CDR1 and CDR2 are MGHRA and YSYEKL. The CDR3 spans 15 residues. CDR3 residues: CASSQDQAKRHIQYF. The CDR3 nucleotides are TGCGCCAGCAGCCAAGATCAGGCTAAGCGGCACATTCAGTACTTC.

The chain is built from TRBV9 and TRBJ2-7; D possibly corresponds to TRBD2 (5 bases). This CDR3 has 16 amino acids. V was pared by 0 bases and J by 3 bases, with 16 bases between. Per the germline V gene, CDR1 is SGDLS and CDR2 is YYNGEE. The DNA for the CDR3 is TGTGCCAGCAGCGTAGATGATAGCGAGGATTACTACGAGCAGTACTTC. Its translation is CASSVDDSEDYYEQYF. Variable domain in full (rest from reference TRBV9 and TRBJ2-7): DSGVTQTPKHLITATGQRVTLRCSPRSGDLSVYWYQQSLDQGLQFLIQYYNGEERAKGNILERFSAQQFPDLHSELNLSSLELGDSALYFCASSVDDSEDYYEQYFGPGTRLTVT.

The table lists this clone with a few counts. J is TRBJ2-1 and V is TRBV4-3, with 15 bases aligning to TRBD2. The germline CDR1 and CDR2 sequences are LGHNA and YSLEER. The V gene end was trimmed by 4 bases and the J gene end by 9 bases; junction bases not matched to a gene: 16. The CDR3 is 19 residues long. CDR3 nucleotide sequence: TGCGCCAGCAGCCCGGAGGGGGGTGGGACTAGCGGGAGGTGGCGTGAGCAGTTCTTC. This translates into CASSPEGGGTSGRWREQFF.

This clone showed up just a few times. At one of its ends the junction is not consistent with the germline gene, which may arise from a read error. This chain joins TRBV2 and TRBJ2-3, with 14 bases lining up with TRBD2. The CDR3 has 18 amino acids. The V gene's germline CDR1 is SNHLY and CDR2 FYNNEI. The CDR3 bases are TGTGCCAGCAGACCTAACAGTGGGACTAGCGGGAGCAGAGATACGCAGTATTTT. Translation gives CASRPNSGTSGSRDTQYF.